Listed here are 10 T cell receptor beta chains from one sample, sequenced in a study of blood T cell repertoires in COVID-19. Repertoires were generated with immunoSEQ multiplex PCR, while TCRdb's copy carries only in-frame clones and drops some. The sample has hundreds of thousands of clones, 80% to 90% seen once; the top ten hold roughly 1.2%. Sequencing was performed on peripheral blood. Source of these receptors: a man in his forties with acute or convalescent COVID-19.

The chain is built from TRBV4-1 and TRBJ1-6; 7 bases are shared with TRBD1. J lost 7 bases, V lost 4 bases, and 1 base had no gene match. Germline values: CDR1 MGHRA, CDR2 YSYEKL. The CDR3 extends over 13 amino acids. CDR3 region: CASSPGGNSPLHF. CDR3 bases: TGCGCCAGCAGCCCAGGGGGAAATTCACCCCTCCACTTT.

The chain links TRBV28 to TRBJ2-1, with 7 bases that match TRBD1. Germline V gene lookup returns CDR1 MDHEN and CDR2 SYDVKM. V gave up 8 bases and J gave up 5 bases; unmatched junction bases: 3. CDR3 length: 12 amino acids. CDR3 residues: CASRDRNNEQFF. DNA for the CDR3: TGTGCCAGCCGGGACAGAAACAATGAGCAGTTCTTC. Together with reference TRBV28 and TRBJ2-1, the CDR3 gives the full variable domain: DVKVTQSSRYLVKRTGEKVFLECVQDMDHENMFWYRQDPGLGLRLIYFSYDVKMKEKGDIPEGYSVSREKKERFSLILESASTNQTSMYLCASRDRNNEQFFGPGTRLTVL.

The gene calls are TRBV28 and TRBJ2-3; no clear D. Trimming removed 1 base at V and 4 bases at J, with 9 bases between. Germline-derived CDR1 and CDR2 are MDHEN and SYDVKM. The CDR3 totals 14 residues. The CDR3 is CASSLSGSPDTQYF. CDR3 bases: TGTGCCAGCAGTTTATCAGGCAGCCCAGATACGCAGTATTTT.

This rearrangement joins TRBV19 to TRBJ1-2; TRBD1 agrees at 9 bases. The length of the CDR3 is 14 residues. Germline trimming cut 4 bases from V and 1 base from J; bases unmatched to any gene: 1. Germline V gene data show CDR1 as LNHDA and CDR2 as SQIVND (reference sequence). The CDR3 loop is CASSRTGVNYGYTF. The CDR3 region has the DNA TGTGCCAGTAGTAGGACAGGGGTTAACTATGGCTACACCTTC.

V is TRBV2 and J is TRBJ2-1; 7 nucleotides align to TRBD2. Germline V CDR1 and CDR2: SNHLY, FYNNEI. This CDR3 has 17 amino acids. With V trimmed by 7 bases and J by 3 bases, 15 bases remained unmatched. The chain's CDR3 is CASISPPLAVHYNEQFF. The CDR3 DNA reads as TGTGCCAGCATTTCTCCGCCCCTAGCGGTCCACTACAATGAGCAGTTCTTC.

The chain carries TRBV14 and TRBJ1-2; tentatively, D is TRBD1 (5 bases). V dropped 3 bases and J dropped 2 bases, with 10 bases sitting between them. The length of the CDR3 is 14 residues. From germline, CDR1 is SGHDN and CDR2 FVKESK. Here the CDR3 reads CASSQVDKNYGYTF. The CDR3 coding sequence is TGTGCCAGCAGCCAGGTGGACAAGAACTATGGCTACACCTTC.

This clone showed up just once. The chain combines TRBV28 with TRBJ2-6; D may be TRBD1 (5 bases). Germline V gene data show CDR1 as MDHEN and CDR2 as SYDVKM. The CDR3 has 17 residues. Trimming removed 2 bases from V and 4 bases from J, with 15 bases in between. The CDR3 reads CASSLGAPRSGANVLTF. The CDR3 coding sequence is TGTGCCAGCAGTTTAGGGGCCCCCAGAAGCGGGGCCAACGTCCTGACTTTC.

This sequence joins TRBV18 and TRBJ1-4; D not resolved. CDR1 and CDR2 from the germline V gene are KGHSH and LQKENI. Trimming left V 0 bases short and J 0 bases short, with 17 bases between. The CDR3 totals 19 residues. The CDR3 protein is CASSPPRSGVQSTNEKLFF. CDR3 nucleotide sequence: TGTGCCAGCTCACCACCTAGGTCGGGAGTACAATCAACTAATGAAAAACTGTTTTTT.

This clone was observed a single time. This rearrangement joins TRBV10-3 to TRBJ1-6; 7 bases align to TRBD1. Germline V CDR1 and CDR2: ENHRY, SYGVKD. The CDR3 is 14 residues long. The ends lost 6 bases at V and 10 bases at J; junction bases unmatched: 9. CDR3 DNA sequence: TGTGCCATCAGAGGAGGGACAGAAGGCTCACCCCTCCACTTT. Translating gives CAIRGGTEGSPLHF.

This clone was observed once. The genes are TRBV27 and TRBJ1-5, with 9 bases matching TRBD1. Germline CDR1 MNHEY, CDR2 SMNVEV (reference sequence). V trimming: 6 bases; J trimming: 3 bases; junction bases outside the gene matches: 3. The CDR3 totals 14 residues. CDR3 DNA sequence: TGTGCCAGCAGGACAGGGGGGATCAATCAGCCCCAGCATTTT. Its protein is CASRTGGINQPQHF.